This TCR beta chain was recovered during a study of graft-versus-host responses after intestinal transplantation. TCRdb keeps only in-frame clones here, not all; method: immunoSEQ multiplex PCR. In the table there are 5,500 to 8,000 clones, 20% to 30% of which are singletons. Deletions cut 0 bases from V and 5 bases from J, with 11 bases between. The CDR3 totals 15 residues. The germline CDR1 and CDR2 sequences are LNHDA and SQIVND (reference sequence). This TCR was recovered from a human patient who received an intestinal transplant. Here the sequenced sample was alloreactive CD4+ T cells from a mixed lymphocyte reaction culture, taken before intestinal transplant. Subset here: CFSE-low proliferating T cells sorted from approximately 6-day pre-transplant mixed lymphocyte reaction (GvH or HvG direction). The V call is TRBV19, the J call TRBJ2-4, with D possibly matching TRBD2 (6 bases). This CDR3 reads CASSIDAGTQNIQYF. CDR3 nucleotide sequence: TGTGCCAGTAGTATAGACGCCGGGACTCAAAACATTCAGTACTTC.